This T cell receptor (beta chain) came from a study of cytomegalovirus exposure and HLA in healthy donors. General study findings and limits: Cytomegalovirus status, reportedly, was diagnosed with high specificity and sensitivity by the classifier. The productive fraction for most TCR beta V segments was about 87% or about 30% in an earlier analysis. Presence/absence analyses treated sequencing depth as roughly uniform across donors.

Vbeta (60) and Jbeta (13) primers were used in the PCR. Produced via immunoSEQ multiplex PCR; TCRdb's table is partial and in-frame only. The sample yields roughly 200,000 clones, roughly 73% seen once. With regard to this clone: Its antigen is still unknown.

The CDR3 sequence is 15 residues long. The germline gives CDR1 MNHEY, CDR2 SMNVEV (reference sequence). Germline trimming cut 6 bases from V and 9 bases from J; bases unmatched to any gene: 11. The chain couples TRBV27 to TRBJ2-2, with 9 bases lining up with TRBD1. This receptor was identified in a woman under 40 in good health and CMV-seronegative. The sequencing input was PBMCs. CDR3 bases: TGTGCCAGCAGCTGGGGGACAGGGTTACTCTGGGAGCTGTTTTTT. Protein product: CASSWGTGLLWELFF.